The rows below give T cell receptor beta chains drawn from one sample of a study of molecular identifiers for immune sequencing clone quantification. MiXCR, applied by TCRdb to the PCR reads, yields one record per CDR3 protein. Of some 320,000 distinct CDR3 sequences listed, about 22% were seen once; the top ten hold approximately 0.85%. The sample consisted of naive CD8+ T cells from blood, with Jurkat cell RNA spiked in. The source of these receptors is a human donor in good health. Some libraries in this study had Jurkat cell RNA spiked in. Both conserved end residues are part of each CDR3. The D gene is left open where the match is weak. Clone sizes are given selectively: once, few, many, or a class where the clone is expanded.

many	13	TRBV19	-	TRBJ1-3	CASPQDSGNTIYF	TGTGCCAGTCCACAGGACTCTGGAAACACCATATATTTT
many	13	TRBV12-5	-	TRBJ1-5	CASGWGTGQPQHF	TGTGCTAGTGGGTGGGGGACCGGTCAGCCCCAGCATTTT
-	17	TRBV7-9	TRBD2	TRBJ2-1	CASSSLLGLAGVNEQFF	TGTGCCAGCAGCTCTTTGCTGGGACTAGCGGGAGTAAATGAGCAGTTCTTC
many	13	TRBV30	TRBD1	TRBJ2-1	CAWSPGQVNEQFF	TGTGCCTGGAGCCCGGGACAGGTTAATGAGCAGTTCTTC
many	13	TRBV6-5	TRBD1	TRBJ1-2	CASSWRTGYGYTF	TGTGCCAGCAGTTGGCGGACAGGTTATGGCTACACCTTC
many	12	TRBV28	-	TRBJ1-3	CASSFPGPPLPF	TGTGCCAGCAGTTTCCCCGGGCCCCCTTTGCCTTTT
-	14	TRBV5-4	TRBD1	TRBJ1-1	CASSKTGADTEAFF	TGTGCCAGCAGCAAGACAGGGGCGGACACTGAAGCTTTCTTT
many	14	TRBV15	-	TRBJ2-3	CATSRDSEADTQYF	TGTGCCACCAGCAGAGATTCAGAGGCAGATACGCAGTATTTT
-	16	TRBV28	-	TRBJ2-1	CASSDDGTLGSSEQFF	TGTGCCAGCAGTGACGACGGGACTCTGGGGTCCAGTGAGCAGTTCTTC
many	16	TRBV19	-	TRBJ1-1	CASSILVAGDDTEAFF	TGTGCCAGTAGTATACTAGTAGCAGGGGACGACACTGAAGCTTTCTTT
many	14	TRBV7-8	-	TRBJ1-1	CASSLGVSHTEAFF	TGTGCCAGCAGCTTAGGCGTATCTCACACTGAAGCTTTCTTT
few	13	TRBV12-3/TRBV12-4	-	TRBJ2-3	CASSSIDTDTQYF	TGTGCCAGCAGTTCAATAGACACAGATACGCAGTATTTT
many	14	TRBV29-1	-	TRBJ2-3	CSVVQDSSTDTQYF	TGCAGCGTTGTACAGGACTCTAGCACAGATACGCAGTATTTT
few	15	TRBV11-2	TRBD2	TRBJ2-1	CASSLGLAEYNEQFF	TGTGCCAGCAGCTTAGGACTAGCGGAGTACAATGAGCAGTTCTTC
-	18	TRBV6-2/TRBV6-3	-	TRBJ1-4	CASSYDTVSDRQYEKLFF	TGTGCCAGCAGTTATGATACCGTGTCGGACCGACAATATGAAAAACTGTTTTTT
few	15	TRBV7-6	-	TRBJ2-1	CASGLTATYYNEQFF	TGTGCCAGCGGCTTAACAGCGACTTACTACAATGAGCAGTTCTTC
many	14	TRBV20-1	-	TRBJ1-1	CSASSGRLNTEAFF	TGCAGTGCTAGTTCTGGCAGATTGAACACTGAAGCTTTCTTT
-	14	TRBV4-3	-	TRBJ2-1	CASSQAPRANEQFF	TGCGCCAGCAGCCAAGCGCCCAGGGCCAATGAGCAGTTCTTC
many	16	TRBV5-8	TRBD1	TRBJ2-7	CASRFGPGQGDHEQYF	TGTGCCAGCAGATTTGGACCGGGACAGGGAGACCACGAGCAGTACTTC
-	16	TRBV7-9	-	TRBJ2-7	CASSPKGGGPTYEQYF	TGTGCCAGCAGCCCCAAGGGAGGGGGCCCAACCTACGAGCAGTACTTC
many	15	TRBV11-2	TRBD2	TRBJ2-4	CASSTYRLASDIQYF	TGTGCCAGCAGCACCTATAGACTAGCGTCAGACATTCAGTACTTC
many	15	TRBV4-2	TRBD2	TRBJ2-7	CASSQTVAGGDEQYF	TGTGCCAGCAGCCAAACGGTAGCGGGAGGGGATGAGCAGTACTTC
few	14	TRBV11-2	TRBD1	TRBJ2-7	CASSLGQGLYEQYF	TGTGCCAGCAGCTTGGGACAGGGGCTCTACGAGCAGTACTTC
many	14	TRBV14	-	TRBJ2-7	CASSQEYLGTYQYF	TGTGCCAGCAGCCAAGAGTATCTCGGGACTTATCAGTACTTC
many	14	TRBV5-4	TRBD1	TRBJ1-1	CASSLWTGNTEAFF	TGTGCCAGCAGCTTATGGACAGGGAACACTGAAGCTTTCTTT
few	14	TRBV28	TRBD1	TRBJ2-7	CASSTRQGVDEQYF	TGTGCCAGCAGTACCAGACAGGGTGTAGACGAGCAGTACTTC
once	17	TRBV12-3/TRBV12-4	TRBD2	TRBJ2-2	CASGRWLAGAYTGELFF	TGTGCCAGCGGTCGGTGGCTAGCGGGAGCGTACACCGGGGAGCTGTTTTTT
-	15	TRBV19	-	TRBJ2-2	CASSIGRFYTGELFF	TGTGCCAGTAGTATAGGCAGGTTTTATACCGGGGAGCTGTTTTTT